The rows below give T cell receptor beta chains drawn from one sample of a study of T cell responses to AZD1222 COVID-19 vaccine. The method was immunoSEQ multiplex PCR; TCRdb's version includes in-frame clones alone and lacks a portion of them. Counted here are around 190,000 clones, roughly 92% occurring once; the ten biggest clones make up 1% to 1.5%. The sample was peripheral blood, taken on day 0 of AZD1222 vaccination. The receptors derive from an adult in good health. Each CDR3 is given without its conserved first and last residue. Each record gives: CDR3 length, J gene, clone size, V gene, CDR3 protein. Clone size is shown for a subset of rows, as once, few, many or a class of expanded clone.

CDR3 length: 13
J gene: TRBJ2-5
clone size: NA
V gene: TRBV10-3
CDR3 protein: AISASGGGGETQY

CDR3 length: 12
J gene: TRBJ1-2
clone size: NA
V gene: TRBV9
CDR3 protein: ASSVADQGYGYT

CDR3 length: 11
J gene: TRBJ1-2
clone size: NA
V gene: TRBV3-1/TRBV3-2
CDR3 protein: ASSLRGGYGYT

CDR3 length: 12
J gene: TRBJ1-4
clone size: once
V gene: TRBV2
CDR3 protein: ASNKGPLNEKLF

CDR3 length: 14
J gene: TRBJ2-6
clone size: NA
V gene: TRBV3-1/TRBV3-2
CDR3 protein: ASSQVAVAGANVLT

CDR3 length: 12
J gene: TRBJ1-2
clone size: NA
V gene: TRBV7-9
CDR3 protein: ASSLAGRSAGYT

CDR3 length: 16
J gene: TRBJ2-7
clone size: NA
V gene: TRBV6-1
CDR3 protein: ASSAQGGLPRSSYEQY

CDR3 length: 13
J gene: TRBJ1-2
clone size: few
V gene: TRBV7-9
CDR3 protein: ASSLVYSRAYGYT

CDR3 length: 14
J gene: TRBJ2-1
clone size: once
V gene: TRBV7-9
CDR3 protein: ASSLVKESSYNEQF

CDR3 length: 12
J gene: TRBJ1-5
clone size: NA
V gene: TRBV29-1
CDR3 protein: SVTDRYSNQPQH

CDR3 length: 13
J gene: TRBJ2-1
clone size: NA
V gene: TRBV6-4
CDR3 protein: ASSPAGGGYNEQF

CDR3 length: 15
J gene: TRBJ2-6
clone size: NA
V gene: TRBV3-1/TRBV3-2
CDR3 protein: ASSSGTGFAGANVLT

CDR3 length: 12
J gene: TRBJ2-7
clone size: NA
V gene: TRBV5-1
CDR3 protein: ASSSAGRGYEQY

CDR3 length: 13
J gene: TRBJ1-1
clone size: few
V gene: TRBV18
CDR3 protein: ASSPPRGSNTEAF

CDR3 length: 12
J gene: TRBJ1-4
clone size: NA
V gene: TRBV10-2
CDR3 protein: ASSEDRGIEKLF

CDR3 length: 11
J gene: TRBJ1-3
clone size: NA
V gene: TRBV29-1
CDR3 protein: SVEDPPGNTIY

CDR3 length: 15
J gene: TRBJ1-6
clone size: NA
V gene: TRBV27
CDR3 protein: ASSFLPTGGNNSPLH

CDR3 length: 11
J gene: TRBJ1-1
clone size: NA
V gene: TRBV2
CDR3 protein: ASPRGVGTEAF

CDR3 length: 12
J gene: TRBJ1-1
clone size: NA
V gene: TRBV18
CDR3 protein: ASSRRDGYTEAF

CDR3 length: 12
J gene: TRBJ2-2
clone size: NA
V gene: TRBV7-9
CDR3 protein: ASSLGTGAGELF

CDR3 length: 13
J gene: TRBJ2-3
clone size: NA
V gene: TRBV27
CDR3 protein: ASSPRLAYTDTQY

CDR3 length: 11
J gene: TRBJ2-1
clone size: once
V gene: TRBV24-1
CDR3 protein: ATSDYRGTEQF

CDR3 length: 14
J gene: TRBJ1-5
clone size: NA
V gene: TRBV24-1
CDR3 protein: ATRGDREGSNQPQH

CDR3 length: 11
J gene: TRBJ2-2
clone size: NA
V gene: TRBV3-1/TRBV3-2
CDR3 protein: ASSQVMSGELF

CDR3 length: 11
J gene: TRBJ1-1
clone size: NA
V gene: TRBV3-1/TRBV3-2
CDR3 protein: ASSQGSSTEAF

CDR3 length: 13
J gene: TRBJ2-2
clone size: NA
V gene: TRBV18
CDR3 protein: ASSLRTGNTGELF

CDR3 length: 9
J gene: TRBJ1-4
clone size: NA
V gene: TRBV6-6
CDR3 protein: ASSYGEYWF

CDR3 length: 12
J gene: TRBJ1-5
clone size: NA
V gene: TRBV19
CDR3 protein: ASRGAGSNQPQH

CDR3 length: 12
J gene: TRBJ1-1
clone size: NA
V gene: TRBV11-2
CDR3 protein: ASSFNPRVTEAF

CDR3 length: 11
J gene: TRBJ1-4
clone size: NA
V gene: TRBV27
CDR3 protein: ASSREANEKLF

CDR3 length: 13
J gene: TRBJ1-4
clone size: NA
V gene: TRBV10-3
CDR3 protein: AIRAGSLGNEKLF

CDR3 length: 11
J gene: TRBJ2-3
clone size: NA
V gene: TRBV29-1
CDR3 protein: SAWRVGTDTQY

CDR3 length: 15
J gene: TRBJ2-7
clone size: NA
V gene: TRBV7-2
CDR3 protein: ASSLGPSLTVSYEQY

CDR3 length: 11
J gene: TRBJ1-2
clone size: few
V gene: TRBV7-6
CDR3 protein: ASSLETGEGYT

CDR3 length: 11
J gene: TRBJ1-2
clone size: NA
V gene: TRBV12-3/TRBV12-4
CDR3 protein: ASRTDNSPGYT

CDR3 length: 10
J gene: TRBJ2-1
clone size: NA
V gene: TRBV7-3
CDR3 protein: ASRDPGGEQF

CDR3 length: 11
J gene: TRBJ1-1
clone size: NA
V gene: TRBV12-3/TRBV12-4
CDR3 protein: ASRTTVNTEAF

CDR3 length: 13
J gene: TRBJ2-3
clone size: NA
V gene: TRBV11-3
CDR3 protein: ASSPGLAATDTQY

CDR3 length: 12
J gene: TRBJ1-1
clone size: NA
V gene: TRBV5-1
CDR3 protein: ASSLTGMNTEAF